This T cell receptor beta chain was observed in a study of control samples from healthy donors and cancer patients. Germline V gene data show CDR1 as SGHTA and CDR2 as FQGNSA. The CDR3 is made up of 15 amino acids. The V end lost 1 base, the J end lost 0 bases, and 7 bases lay between the germline ends. TCRdb's copy holds only in-frame clones and misses some; the assay was immunoSEQ multiplex PCR. The table includes 170,000 or so clones, about 90% detected once. This clone was found once. Other DNA sequences within the sample encode an identical CDR3. The genes are TRBV7-2 and TRBJ1-5; D remains unclear. This clonotype was obtained from a woman between 45 and 60 years old in good health. Sequenced: blood. The CDR3 sequence is CASSLGTVSNQPQHF. The CDR3 bases are TGTGCCAGCAGCTTAGGGACCGTTAGCAATCAGCCCCAGCATTTT.